This TCR beta chain was documented in a study of identifying expanded T cells in peripheral blood. The study, taken as a whole, reports: Technical replicates showed approximately 1.2 changed clones; roughly two weeks about 16; four weeks 19. Clone count variance between roughly 2-week samples rose with total template count.

Turning to this clone: Antigen unknown.

No infections or other immune events were documented during collection. CDR3 length equals 16 residues. The V segment lost 6 bases and the J segment 8 bases; nucleotides outside the gene matches: 8. The germline gives CDR1 MNHNY, CDR2 SVGAGI (reference sequence). Sequencing was performed with immunoSEQ multiplex PCR; in TCRdb, only in-frame clones are kept and a portion is missing. The table includes approximately 90,000 clones, more than 70% detected once. J is TRBJ2-1 and V is TRBV6-6, with 15 bases that match TRBD2. The sample consisted of blood. This clonotype was sampled from a person aged 18 to 75 in good health. The chain's CDR3 is CASRRTSGRAGDEQFF. The CDR3 DNA is TGTGCCAGCAGAAGGACTAGCGGGAGGGCCGGGGATGAGCAGTTCTTC.